The clone carrying this T cell receptor (beta chain) was seen ten or more times. What it recognizes is unknown. The length of the CDR3 is 17 residues. V was pared by 3 bases and J by 1 base, with 10 bases of the junction left unmatched. The germline gives CDR1 DFQATT, CDR2 SNEGSKA (reference sequence). Included hyperthyroidism patients were aged 18 to 65 and newly diagnosed (under 2 months' duration). Someone took the PBMCs out of more than 9 ml of fresh peripheral blood. The sample belongs to a study of Graves' ophthalmopathy and Graves' hyperthyroidism. The sequenced template was RNA, covering the TCR beta CDR3 region. HTBI-primed RT-PCR formed the first round, and a multiplex PCR formed the second. TCRdb redid the calling of the multiplex PCR reads with MiXCR, one entry per CDR3 protein. The table shows about 620,000 distinct CDR3 sequences, with around a fifth occurring only once. Findings and limits, study-wide: A 13-signature model separated ophthalmopathy from stable hyperthyroidism, about 90% sensitivity, just over 80% specificity. Most expanded clonotypes in thyroid above 0.001 frequency also showed up in blood.

The sequence was obtained from a woman younger than 35 with stable Graves' hyperthyroidism. Some clones in this sample may be carry-over from other donors' samples. The sequenced sample was peripheral blood. The J gene is TRBJ1-4, the V gene TRBV20-1; TRBD1 matches 8 bases. The CDR3 DNA is TGCAGTGCTAGTGGACAGGGAGGGGAAGGAACTAATGAAAAACTGTTTTTT. Translating gives CSASGQGGEGTNEKLFF.